These 20 T cell receptor beta chains were all obtained from the same sample, sequenced in a study of blood T cell repertoires in COVID-19. The assay was immunoSEQ multiplex PCR, and TCRdb's table has in-frame clones only and misses some. The table lists some 350,000 clones, 88% of them singletons. The sample was peripheral blood. The receptors stem from a woman in her 70s with COVID-19, enrolled during active disease.

This clone was observed once. V usage is TRBV29-1 and J usage is TRBJ1-2, with TRBD1 identical over 7 bases. Germline V gene sequence: CDR1 SQVTM, CDR2 ANQGSEA. The V gene end was trimmed by 2 bases and the J gene end by 6 bases; junction bases not matched to a gene: 6. The CDR3 is made up of 13 amino acids. The CDR3 DNA sequence: TGCAGCGTTGAATCGAGAGGGGGCGATGGCTACACCTTC. Translation: CSVESRGGDGYTF.

This clone was seen once. This chain joins TRBV2 and TRBJ2-5, with D maybe TRBD2 (5 bases). The germline V gene has CDR1 SNHLY and CDR2 FYNNEI. CDR3 length equals 11 residues. The germline V and J ends were trimmed by 6 bases and 7 bases, with 9 bases remaining between them. CDR3 sequence (DNA): TGTGCCAGCAGAGAAAGCGGGACCCAGTACTTC. This codes for CASRESGTQYF.

Notes on this clone: The sample has other DNA sequences that encode this CDR3 too. V is TRBV29-1 and J is TRBJ1-1; D call uncertain. This CDR3 region has 11 residues. Trimming shortened V by 6 bases and J by 4 bases, and 9 bases separated the two germline ends. From germline, CDR1 is SQVTM and CDR2 ANQGSEA. CDR3 coding DNA: TGCAGCGTGCGGCGGGGCACTGAAGCTTTCTTT. Encoded protein: CSVRRGTEAFF.

The rearrangement joins TRBV5-6 to TRBJ2-2, with a weak D call TRBD1 (7 bases). The germline V and J ends were trimmed by 4 bases and 2 bases, with 18 bases remaining between them. Looked up from germline, CDR1 is SGHDT and CDR2 is YYEEEE. This CDR3 spans 17 amino acids. CDR3 loop: CASSPPGGQDNTGELFF. The CDR3 DNA follows: TGTGCCAGCAGCCCTCCAGGGGGGCAGGACAACACCGGGGAGCTGTTTTTT.

On this clone itself: Other DNA sequences in this sample translate to the same CDR3. The chain carries TRBV12-3 or TRBV12-4 and TRBJ1-1, with D possibly being TRBD1 (6 bases). CDR3 size: 13 residues. V dropped 2 bases and J dropped 3 bases, with 7 bases sitting between them. CDR3 sequence (DNA): TGTGCCAGCAGTTTAACAGGGTACACTGAAGCTTTCTTT. It codes for CASSLTGYTEAFF.

The chain combines TRBV7-9 with TRBJ2-7; D is unresolved. Per the germline V gene, CDR1 is SEHNR and CDR2 is FQNEAQ (reference sequence). V lost 5 bases and J 4 bases, leaving 15 bases between the germline ends. The CDR3 contains 14 residues. CDR3 sequence reads: CASSEARGVYEQYF. CDR3 nucleotide sequence: TGTGCCAGCAGCGAGGCCAGAGGAGTGTACGAGCAGTACTTC. Supplemented by reference TRBV7-9 and TRBJ2-7, the full variable domain reads DTGVSQNPRHKITKRGQNVTFRCDPISEHNRLYWYRQTLGQGPEFLTYFQNEAQLEKSRLLSDRFSAERPKGSFSTLEIQRTEQGDSAMYLCASSEARGVYEQYFGPGTRLTVT.

The chain joins TRBV12-3 or TRBV12-4 to TRBJ1-6; D remains ambiguous. Trimming left V 1 base short and J 10 bases short, with 8 bases between. The CDR3 runs to 13 residues. CDR3 residues: CASSLGGGSPLHF. The CDR3 DNA reads as TGTGCCAGCAGTTTAGGTGGCGGCTCACCCCTCCACTTT.

CDR3 residues: CASSGDRNTEAFF. The CDR3 DNA is TGCGCCAGCAGTGGGGACAGAAACACTGAAGCTTTCTTT. The rearrangement joins TRBV10-1 to TRBJ1-1; 7 nucleotides line up with TRBD1. This CDR3 comprises 13 residues. Looked up from germline, CDR1 is WNHNN and CDR2 is SYGVQD (reference sequence). V lost 4 bases, J lost 2 bases, and 1 base stayed unmatched.

The V gene is TRBV9, the J gene TRBJ2-3; D is perhaps TRBD1 (5 bases). The CDR3 extends over 13 amino acids. Trimming took 2 bases from V and 4 from J, leaving 8 bases between them. The V gene's germline CDR1 is SGDLS and CDR2 YYNGEE. CDR3 bases: TGTGCCAGCAGCGTGTGGGGCCCAGATACGCAGTATTTT. Its translation: CASSVWGPDTQYF. The whole variable domain, remainder taken from reference TRBV9 and TRBJ2-3, is DSGVTQTPKHLITATGQRVTLRCSPRSGDLSVYWYQQSLDQGLQFLIQYYNGEERAKGNILERFSAQQFPDLHSELNLSSLELGDSALYFCASSVWGPDTQYFGPGTRLTVL.

The CDR3, as DNA: TGTGCCATCAGTGAACTCCCAACTCCGGGGGGGTACTATGGCTACACCTTC. Translated: CAISELPTPGGYYGYTF. The V gene is TRBV10-3, the J gene TRBJ1-2; tentatively, D is TRBD1 (5 bases). V was trimmed by 3 bases and J by 3 bases, leaving 20 bases between them. This CDR3 region has 17 residues. The germline gives CDR1 ENHRY, CDR2 SYGVKD.

The rearrangement links TRBV18 to TRBJ1-2; D gene ambiguous. Trimming took off 3 bases at V and 7 bases at J, with 15 bases between the two ends. The CDR3 is 14 amino acids. Looked up from germline, CDR1 is KGHSH and CDR2 is LQKENI. In DNA, the CDR3 is TGTGCCAGCTCACCCGCGGGCAGTCGAGGTGGCTACACCTTC. Translation: CASSPAGSRGGYTF.

The CDR3: CATQGQGVWSNQPQHF. The CDR3 nucleotides are TGTGCCACCCAGGGACAGGGAGTCTGGAGCAATCAGCCCCAGCATTTT. The genes are TRBV28 and TRBJ1-5, with 9 bases identical to TRBD1. V dropped 10 bases and J dropped 1; count of bases not matched to a gene: 11. The CDR3 spans 16 residues. The germline gives CDR1 MDHEN, CDR2 SYDVKM.

This chain connects TRBV30 to TRBJ1-6; no clear D gene. The CDR3 is 11 residues long. The ends were cut back, 2 bases at V and 13 bases at J, with 9 bases in the middle. From germline, CDR1 is GTSNPN and CDR2 SVGIG (reference sequence). CDR3 region: CAWSSPGPLHF. The DNA for the CDR3 is TGTGCCTGGAGTTCTCCCGGGCCCCTCCACTTT.

The rearrangement links TRBV6-5 to TRBJ2-1; 10 nucleotides agree with TRBD2. V shed 2 bases, J shed 8 bases, and the junction held 6 bases outside the gene matches. Looked up from germline, CDR1 is MNHEY and CDR2 is SVGAGI. The CDR3 is 15 amino acids. Written as DNA, the CDR3 is TGTGCCAGCAGTTACGGGAGCGGGGGGGCAGATGAGCAGTTCTTC. Protein: CASSYGSGGADEQFF.

This clone was seen only once. The chain uses TRBV30 and TRBJ1-1; D remains unclear. This CDR3 is 11 amino acids long. Deletions cut 0 bases from V and 12 bases from J, with 11 bases between. Germline V gives CDR1 GTSNPN, CDR2 SVGIG (reference sequence). The CDR3 sequence is CAWSVLRETFF. The DNA of the CDR3 is TGTGCCTGGAGTGTCCTACGAGAAACTTTCTTT.

This sequence joins TRBV14 and TRBJ1-2; 12 nucleotides align to TRBD1. The CDR3 covers 17 residues. V lost 2 bases and J lost 0; bases outside the gene matches: 4. Germline V gives CDR1 SGHDN, CDR2 FVKESK. The CDR3 DNA follows: TGTGCCAGCAGCCAAAGGGGACAGGGGGCTACTAACTATGGCTACACCTTC. Amino acid sequence: CASSQRGQGATNYGYTF.

The chain uses TRBV24-1 and TRBJ2-2; D perhaps matches TRBD2 (7 bases). The V gene lost 1 base and the J gene lost 6 bases, with 11 bases spanning the gap. Germline CDR1 reads KGHDR; CDR2 reads SFDVKD. The CDR3 is 15 amino acids. CDR3 bases: TGTGCCACCAGTGATTTTGCGGGGGCCCCCGGGGAGCTGTTTTTT. This translates into CATSDFAGAPGELFF.

The chain joins TRBV4-3 to TRBJ2-7; 10 positions agree with TRBD1. V was pared by 4 bases and J by 6 bases, with 9 bases of the junction left unmatched. The length of the CDR3 is 15 residues. Looked up from germline, CDR1 is LGHNA and CDR2 is YSLEER. CDR3 region: CASSPRTGGAGEQYF. CDR3 DNA sequence: TGCGCCAGCAGCCCTAGGACAGGGGGAGCCGGCGAGCAGTACTTC.

The V and J genes are TRBV13 and TRBJ2-2, with 8 nucleotides matching TRBD2. V dropped 5 bases and J dropped 3; count of bases not matched to a gene: 17. Germline V gives CDR1 PRHDT, CDR2 FYEKMQ (reference sequence). The CDR3 totals 19 residues. As DNA, the CDR3 is TGTGCCAGCAGCCCATGGGGTAGCGGGGACCCAAGGGACACCGGGGAGCTGTTTTTT. It encodes CASSPWGSGDPRDTGELFF.

The CDR3 DNA reads as TGTGCCAGCAGCCCCGGGACAGGGGGGACTGGCTACACCTTC. Its translation is CASSPGTGGTGYTF. The gene calls are TRBV3-1 (or the pseudogene TRBV3-2) and TRBJ1-2, with 11 bases fitting TRBD1. V was pared by 4 bases and J by 7 bases, with 5 bases of the junction left unmatched. Per germline, CDR1 LGHDT and CDR2 YNNKEL (reference sequence). The CDR3 has 14 amino acids.